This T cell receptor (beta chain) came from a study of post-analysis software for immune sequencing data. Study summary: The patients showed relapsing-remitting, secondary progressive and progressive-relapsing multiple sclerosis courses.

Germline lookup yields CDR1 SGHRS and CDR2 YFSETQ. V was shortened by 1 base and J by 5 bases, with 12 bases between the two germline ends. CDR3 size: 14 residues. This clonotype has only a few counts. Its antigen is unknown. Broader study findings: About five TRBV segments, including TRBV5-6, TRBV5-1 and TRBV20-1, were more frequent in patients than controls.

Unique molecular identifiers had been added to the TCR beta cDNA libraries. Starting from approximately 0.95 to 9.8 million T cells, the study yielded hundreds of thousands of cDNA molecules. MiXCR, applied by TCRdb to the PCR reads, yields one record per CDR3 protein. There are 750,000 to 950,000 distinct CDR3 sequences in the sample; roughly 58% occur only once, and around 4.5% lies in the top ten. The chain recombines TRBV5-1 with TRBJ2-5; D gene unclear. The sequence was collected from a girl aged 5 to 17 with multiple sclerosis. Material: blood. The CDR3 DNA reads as TGCGCCAGCAGCTTGCTCGCATCCGGGGAGACCCAGTACTTC. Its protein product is CASSLLASGETQYF.